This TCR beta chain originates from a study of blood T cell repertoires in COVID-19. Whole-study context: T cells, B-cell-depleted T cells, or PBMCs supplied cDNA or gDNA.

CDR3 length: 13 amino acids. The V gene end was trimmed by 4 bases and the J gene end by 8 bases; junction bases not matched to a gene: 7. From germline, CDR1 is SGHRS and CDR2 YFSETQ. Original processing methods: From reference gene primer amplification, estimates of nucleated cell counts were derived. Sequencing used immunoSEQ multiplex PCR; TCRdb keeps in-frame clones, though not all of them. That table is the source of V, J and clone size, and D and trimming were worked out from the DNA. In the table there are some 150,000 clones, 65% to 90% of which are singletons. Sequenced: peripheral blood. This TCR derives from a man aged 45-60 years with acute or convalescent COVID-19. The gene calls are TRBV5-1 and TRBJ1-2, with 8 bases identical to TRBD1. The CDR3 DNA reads TGCGCCAGCAGCGGGGGGACAGGTTTGGGCTACACCTTC. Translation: CASSGGTGLGYTF.